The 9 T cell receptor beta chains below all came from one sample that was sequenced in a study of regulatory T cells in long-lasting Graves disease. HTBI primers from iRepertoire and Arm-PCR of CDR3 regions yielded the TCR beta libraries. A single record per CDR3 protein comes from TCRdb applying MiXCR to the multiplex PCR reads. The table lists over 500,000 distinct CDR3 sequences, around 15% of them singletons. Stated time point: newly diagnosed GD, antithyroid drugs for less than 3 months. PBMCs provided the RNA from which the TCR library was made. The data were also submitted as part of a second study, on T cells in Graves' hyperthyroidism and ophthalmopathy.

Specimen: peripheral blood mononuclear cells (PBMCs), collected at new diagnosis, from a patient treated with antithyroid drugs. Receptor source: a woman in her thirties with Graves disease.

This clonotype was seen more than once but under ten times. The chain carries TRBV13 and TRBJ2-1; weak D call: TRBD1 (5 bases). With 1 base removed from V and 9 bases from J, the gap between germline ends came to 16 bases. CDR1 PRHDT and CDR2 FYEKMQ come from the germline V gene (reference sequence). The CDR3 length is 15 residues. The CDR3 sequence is CASSLDYKGSGEQFF. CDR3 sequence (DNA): TGTGCCAGCAGCTTAGACTACAAGGGGTCAGGTGAGCAGTTCTTC. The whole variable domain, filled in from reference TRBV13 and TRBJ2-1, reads AAGVIQSPRHLIKEKRETATLKCYPIPRHDTVYWYQQGPGQDPQFLISFYEKMQSDKGSIPDRFSAQQFSDYHSELNMSSLELGDSALYFCASSLDYKGSGEQFFGPGTRLTVL.

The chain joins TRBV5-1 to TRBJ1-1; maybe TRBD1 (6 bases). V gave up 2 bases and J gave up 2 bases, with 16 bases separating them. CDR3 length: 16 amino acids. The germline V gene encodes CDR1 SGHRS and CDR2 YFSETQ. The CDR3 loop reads CASSFGQRVNNTEAFF. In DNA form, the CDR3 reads TGCGCCAGCAGCTTCGGACAGCGAGTAAATAACACTGAAGCTTTCTTT.

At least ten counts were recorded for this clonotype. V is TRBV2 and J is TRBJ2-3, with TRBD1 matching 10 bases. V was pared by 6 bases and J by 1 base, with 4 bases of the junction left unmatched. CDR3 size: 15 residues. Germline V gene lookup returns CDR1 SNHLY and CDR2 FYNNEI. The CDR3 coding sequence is TGTGCCAGCAGCGGACAGGGGGTTGGCACAGATACGCAGTATTTT. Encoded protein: CASSGQGVGTDTQYF. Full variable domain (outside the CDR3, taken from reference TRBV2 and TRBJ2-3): EPEVTQTPSHQVTQMGQEVILRCVPISNHLYFYWYRQILGQKVEFLVSFYNNEISEKSEIFDDQFSVERPDGSNFTLKIRSTKLEDSAMYFCASSGQGVGTDTQYFGPGTRLTVL.

CDR3 amino acids: CSAPKSVVATQYF. CDR3 sequence (DNA): TGCAGTGCTCCTAAGTCGGTAGTTGCCACGCAGTATTTT. V gene TRBV20-1 combines with J gene TRBJ2-3; D remains ambiguous. The length of the CDR3 is 13 residues. Germline CDR1 is DFQATT and CDR2 is SNEGSKA (reference sequence). Trimming pared 5 bases from V and 9 bases from J, leaving 18 bases between.

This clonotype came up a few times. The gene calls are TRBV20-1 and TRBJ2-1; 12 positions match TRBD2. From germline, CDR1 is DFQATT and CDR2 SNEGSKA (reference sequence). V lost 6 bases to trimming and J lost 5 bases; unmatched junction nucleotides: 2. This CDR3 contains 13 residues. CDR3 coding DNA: TGCAGTGCGACTAGCGGGGGAGACAATGAGCAGTTCTTC. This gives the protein CSATSGGDNEQFF.

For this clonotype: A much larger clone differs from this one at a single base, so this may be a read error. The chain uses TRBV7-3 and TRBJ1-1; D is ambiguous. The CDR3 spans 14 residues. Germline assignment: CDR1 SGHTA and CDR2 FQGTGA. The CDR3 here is CASSLSDGNTEASF. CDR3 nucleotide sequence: TGTGCCAGCAGCTTATCCGACGGGAACACTGAAGCTTCCTTT.

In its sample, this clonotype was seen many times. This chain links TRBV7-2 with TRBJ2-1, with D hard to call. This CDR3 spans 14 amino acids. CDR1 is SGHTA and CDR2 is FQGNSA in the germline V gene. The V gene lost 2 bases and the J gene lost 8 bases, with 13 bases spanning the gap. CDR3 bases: TGTGCCAGCAGCTTATATGAAGGTTTGGATGAGCAGTTCTTC. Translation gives CASSLYEGLDEQFF.

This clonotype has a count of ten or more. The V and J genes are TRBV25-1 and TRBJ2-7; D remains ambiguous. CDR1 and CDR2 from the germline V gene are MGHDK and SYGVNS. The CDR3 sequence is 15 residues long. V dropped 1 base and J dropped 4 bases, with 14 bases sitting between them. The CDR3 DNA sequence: TGTGCCAGCAGTGAATTCAGAGGTAACAGATACGAGCAGTACTTC. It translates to CASSEFRGNRYEQYF.

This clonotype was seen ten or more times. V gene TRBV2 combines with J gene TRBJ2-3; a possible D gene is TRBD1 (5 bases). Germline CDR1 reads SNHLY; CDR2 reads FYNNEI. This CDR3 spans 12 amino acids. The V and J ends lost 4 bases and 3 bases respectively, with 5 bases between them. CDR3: CASSAGTDTQYF. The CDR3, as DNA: TGTGCCAGCAGTGCAGGGACAGATACGCAGTATTTT.